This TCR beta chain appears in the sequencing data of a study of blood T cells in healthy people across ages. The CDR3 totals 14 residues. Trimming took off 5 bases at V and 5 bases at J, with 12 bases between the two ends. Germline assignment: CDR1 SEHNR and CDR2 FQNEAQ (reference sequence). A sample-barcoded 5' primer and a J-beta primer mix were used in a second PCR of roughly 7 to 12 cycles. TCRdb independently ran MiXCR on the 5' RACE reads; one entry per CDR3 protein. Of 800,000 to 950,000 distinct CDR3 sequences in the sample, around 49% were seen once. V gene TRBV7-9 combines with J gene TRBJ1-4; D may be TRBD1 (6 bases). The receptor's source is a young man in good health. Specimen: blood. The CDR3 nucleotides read TGTGCCAGCAGCCGGGGACAAGACAATGAAAAACTGTTTTTT. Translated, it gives CASSRGQDNEKLFF.